The TCR beta chain described here comes from a study of T cell responses to AZD1222 COVID-19 vaccine. Points from the study as a whole: At baseline, seropositivity was found in only a handful of AZD1222 recipients.

Points on this clone: The antigen is undetermined.

Data came from immunoSEQ multiplex PCR; TCRdb stores just in-frame clones and leaves some out. The table lists about 70,000 clones, roughly nine tenths of them singletons. The CDR3 covers 15 residues. Trimming pared 6 bases from V and 3 bases from J, leaving 17 bases between. Germline V lookup: CDR1 SGHRS, CDR2 YFSETQ. The sequenced sample was peripheral blood, obtained 28 days after the second AZD1222 dose. The clonotype comes from an adult who received the AZD1222 COVID-19 vaccine. The rearrangement links TRBV5-1 to TRBJ2-3; D is possibly TRBD1 (6 bases). CDR3 sequence reads: CASTQDSLLTDTQYF. In DNA, the CDR3 is TGCGCCAGCACCCAGGACAGCTTACTAACAGATACGCAGTATTTT.